These 16 T cell receptor beta chains originate from one sample sequenced in a study of T cells expressing NK-cell markers. TCRdb reprocessed the 5' RACE reads and reports one entry per CDR3 protein, with no DNA. Its table records about 410,000 distinct CDR3 sequences. The sequencing input was blood T cells: a sorted CD56 or NKG2C T cell subset, CD4+ or CD8+ T cells, or bulk PBMC T cells (not recorded which). Source of these receptors: a woman in her forties or fifties in good health.

The V call is TRBV2, the J call TRBJ2-2; absent DNA, TCRdb's TRBD2 call cannot be checked. Germline assignment: CDR1 SNHLY and CDR2 FYNNEI. The CDR3 length is 15 residues. CDR3 sequence: CASSAETTNTGELFF.

V usage is TRBV5-1 and J usage is TRBJ1-6; TCRdb's D gene call, TRBD1, goes unchecked for lack of DNA. CDR3 length: 15 amino acids. Per the germline V gene, CDR1 is SGHRS and CDR2 is YFSETQ. The CDR3 spells CASSVLTGSNSPLHF.

V is TRBV10-3 and J is TRBJ2-2; TCRdb outputs TRBD1, but without DNA this stays unchecked. CDR1 is ENHRY, CDR2 SYGVKD, per germline. The CDR3 consists of 13 residues. CDR3 sequence reads: CASGTEPGEELFF.

The CDR3 reads CASSLYSGSPNTEAFF. The chain recombines TRBV5-1 with TRBJ1-1; TCRdb returns TRBD1, unconfirmable since there is no DNA. Per the germline V gene, CDR1 is SGHRS and CDR2 is YFSETQ. The CDR3 spans 16 residues.

This sequence joins TRBV5-1 and TRBJ2-5; TCRdb returns TRBD2, unconfirmable since there is no DNA. The CDR3 consists of 17 residues. Germline CDR1 SGHRS, CDR2 YFSETQ. The CDR3 sequence is CASRAEIGASGKETQYF.

J is TRBJ2-2 and V is TRBV11-2; the D call from TCRdb, TRBD1, cannot be confirmed without DNA. CDR1 and CDR2 (germline): SGHAT, FQNNGV. The CDR3 sequence is 16 residues long. CDR3: CASSNPPGHNTGELFF.

V gene TRBV14 combines with J gene TRBJ2-3; there is no DNA to check the TCRdb D call of TRBD2. CDR1 and CDR2 (germline): SGHDN, FVKESK. The CDR3 is 13 residues long. The CDR3 region is CASSRRYQDTQYF.

The chain links TRBV2 to TRBJ2-7; TCRdb gives TRBD1 as the D gene, but with no DNA this cannot be confirmed. CDR1 and CDR2 from the germline V gene are SNHLY and FYNNEI. This CDR3 contains 15 residues. CDR3 region: CASSEKTGLTYEQYF.

This chain links TRBV5-1 with TRBJ2-7; TCRdb's D call, TRBD2, is unchecked because there is no DNA. Germline loops: CDR1 SGHRS, CDR2 YFSETQ. This CDR3 is built from 14 residues. The CDR3 reads CASSLASVANEQYF. Using reference TRBV5-1 and TRBJ2-7 for the parts outside the CDR3, the full variable domain is KAGVTQTPRYLIKTRGQQVTLSCSPISGHRSVSWYQQTPGQGLQFLFEYFSETQRNKGNFPGRFSGRQFSNSRSEMNVSTLELGDSALYLCASSLASVANEQYFGPGTRLTVT.

The chain links TRBV7-9 to TRBJ2-7. The CDR3 has 14 amino acids. The germline V gene has CDR1 SEHNR and CDR2 FQNEAQ (reference sequence). The CDR3 loop reads CASSLSHNPYEQYF.

The V and J genes are TRBV6-5 and TRBJ2-7; lacking DNA, the TRBD2 call made by TCRdb goes unchecked. This CDR3 contains 16 residues. Germline V gives CDR1 MNHEY, CDR2 SVGAGI. CDR3 protein: CASSYSGLAGFYEQYF.

The rearrangement joins TRBV6-5 to TRBJ2-7; TCRdb indicates TRBD1, and absent DNA this call remains unverified. The CDR3 covers 14 residues. Looked up from germline, CDR1 is MNHEY and CDR2 is SVGAGI. CDR3 loop: CASSRQGGVYEQYF.

The V and J genes are TRBV10-3 and TRBJ1-3. Germline assignment: CDR1 ENHRY and CDR2 SYGVKD. The CDR3 has 15 amino acids. The CDR3 sequence is CAISDPSYSGNTIYF.

This sequence joins TRBV7-3 and TRBJ2-7; TCRdb selects TRBD1, and the lack of DNA leaves this call unchecked. This CDR3 has 14 amino acids. Germline assignment: CDR1 SGHTA and CDR2 FQGTGA. CDR3 residues: CASSLQGRGYEQYF.

The rearrangement joins TRBV11-2 to TRBJ1-1; TCRdb indicates TRBD1, and absent DNA this call remains unverified. CDR1 SGHAT and CDR2 FQNNGV come from the germline V gene. This CDR3 has 14 residues. CDR3 amino acids: CASSLGGVYTEAFF.

The CDR3 spells CATSPGVAGELFF. The rearrangement uses TRBV15 and TRBJ2-2. The CDR3 contains 13 residues. CDR1 is LNHNV and CDR2 is YYDKDF in the germline V gene (reference sequence).